Listed below are T cell receptor beta chains from one sample, sequenced in a study of blood T cell repertoires in COVID-19. Clones were read by immunoSEQ multiplex PCR, and TCRdb kept only the in-frame ones, dropping some. This sample has roughly 200,000 clones, with about 80% found just once. Sequencing input: peripheral blood. Every receptor here comes from a woman aged 50 to 60 with active or convalescent COVID-19. Both conserved end residues are part of each CDR3. The D gene is left open where the match is weak. Expanded clones are given a class, and other clones once, few, many or no size at all.

.	TRBD2	TRBV4-2	16	TRBJ2-3	CASSRGVSGTADTQYF	TGTGCCAGCAGCCGAGGAGTTAGCGGGACCGCAGATACGCAGTATTTT
.	TRBD2	TRBV7-6	15	TRBJ2-2	CASSSIAGLSGELFF	TGTGCCAGCAGCTCCATAGCGGGACTCAGCGGGGAGCTGTTTTTT
.	.	TRBV13	15	TRBJ2-7	CASSLEADSSYEQYF	TGTGCCAGCAGCTTAGAGGCGGATTCCTCCTACGAGCAGTACTTC
.	TRBD2	TRBV7-2	15	TRBJ2-3	CASSLSSGSTDTQYF	TGTGCCAGCAGCTTATCTAGCGGGAGCACAGATACGCAGTATTTT
.	TRBD1	TRBV18	15	TRBJ1-5	CASSPAGTGSQPQHF	TGTGCCAGCTCACCAGCCGGGACAGGGTCTCAGCCCCAGCATTTT
once	.	TRBV30	12	TRBJ2-7	CACRVSSYEQYF	TGTGCCTGCAGGGTCTCCTCCTACGAGCAGTACTTC
few	TRBD2	TRBV11-3	14	TRBJ2-1	CASSLGLAGHEQFF	TGTGCCAGCAGCTTAGGACTAGCGGGGCATGAGCAGTTCTTC
.	TRBD1	TRBV5-1	16	TRBJ1-3	CASSLGQGSSGNTIYF	TGCGCCAGCAGCTTGGGACAGGGGAGCTCTGGAAACACCATATATTTT
.	.	TRBV6-1	17	TRBJ1-1	CASSEALRGALNTEAFF	TGTGCCAGCAGTGAAGCGCTACGGGGGGCGTTGAACACTGAAGCTTTCTTT
.	.	TRBV25-1	15	TRBJ2-6	CASSRAGSGANVLTF	TGTGCCAGCAGTAGGGCGGGCTCTGGGGCCAACGTCCTGACTTTC
.	TRBD1	TRBV5-1	15	TRBJ1-4	CASSGRTGANEKLFF	TGCGCCAGCAGCGGCCGGACAGGGGCTAACGAAAAACTGTTTTTT
.	TRBD1	TRBV2	15	TRBJ1-5	CASRDRAPGNQPQHF	TGTGCCAGCAGGGACAGGGCGCCGGGCAATCAGCCCCAGCATTTT
.	TRBD1	TRBV5-5	16	TRBJ2-5	CASSLDRGPPQETQYF	TGTGCCAGCAGCTTGGACAGGGGGCCTCCCCAAGAGACCCAGTACTTC